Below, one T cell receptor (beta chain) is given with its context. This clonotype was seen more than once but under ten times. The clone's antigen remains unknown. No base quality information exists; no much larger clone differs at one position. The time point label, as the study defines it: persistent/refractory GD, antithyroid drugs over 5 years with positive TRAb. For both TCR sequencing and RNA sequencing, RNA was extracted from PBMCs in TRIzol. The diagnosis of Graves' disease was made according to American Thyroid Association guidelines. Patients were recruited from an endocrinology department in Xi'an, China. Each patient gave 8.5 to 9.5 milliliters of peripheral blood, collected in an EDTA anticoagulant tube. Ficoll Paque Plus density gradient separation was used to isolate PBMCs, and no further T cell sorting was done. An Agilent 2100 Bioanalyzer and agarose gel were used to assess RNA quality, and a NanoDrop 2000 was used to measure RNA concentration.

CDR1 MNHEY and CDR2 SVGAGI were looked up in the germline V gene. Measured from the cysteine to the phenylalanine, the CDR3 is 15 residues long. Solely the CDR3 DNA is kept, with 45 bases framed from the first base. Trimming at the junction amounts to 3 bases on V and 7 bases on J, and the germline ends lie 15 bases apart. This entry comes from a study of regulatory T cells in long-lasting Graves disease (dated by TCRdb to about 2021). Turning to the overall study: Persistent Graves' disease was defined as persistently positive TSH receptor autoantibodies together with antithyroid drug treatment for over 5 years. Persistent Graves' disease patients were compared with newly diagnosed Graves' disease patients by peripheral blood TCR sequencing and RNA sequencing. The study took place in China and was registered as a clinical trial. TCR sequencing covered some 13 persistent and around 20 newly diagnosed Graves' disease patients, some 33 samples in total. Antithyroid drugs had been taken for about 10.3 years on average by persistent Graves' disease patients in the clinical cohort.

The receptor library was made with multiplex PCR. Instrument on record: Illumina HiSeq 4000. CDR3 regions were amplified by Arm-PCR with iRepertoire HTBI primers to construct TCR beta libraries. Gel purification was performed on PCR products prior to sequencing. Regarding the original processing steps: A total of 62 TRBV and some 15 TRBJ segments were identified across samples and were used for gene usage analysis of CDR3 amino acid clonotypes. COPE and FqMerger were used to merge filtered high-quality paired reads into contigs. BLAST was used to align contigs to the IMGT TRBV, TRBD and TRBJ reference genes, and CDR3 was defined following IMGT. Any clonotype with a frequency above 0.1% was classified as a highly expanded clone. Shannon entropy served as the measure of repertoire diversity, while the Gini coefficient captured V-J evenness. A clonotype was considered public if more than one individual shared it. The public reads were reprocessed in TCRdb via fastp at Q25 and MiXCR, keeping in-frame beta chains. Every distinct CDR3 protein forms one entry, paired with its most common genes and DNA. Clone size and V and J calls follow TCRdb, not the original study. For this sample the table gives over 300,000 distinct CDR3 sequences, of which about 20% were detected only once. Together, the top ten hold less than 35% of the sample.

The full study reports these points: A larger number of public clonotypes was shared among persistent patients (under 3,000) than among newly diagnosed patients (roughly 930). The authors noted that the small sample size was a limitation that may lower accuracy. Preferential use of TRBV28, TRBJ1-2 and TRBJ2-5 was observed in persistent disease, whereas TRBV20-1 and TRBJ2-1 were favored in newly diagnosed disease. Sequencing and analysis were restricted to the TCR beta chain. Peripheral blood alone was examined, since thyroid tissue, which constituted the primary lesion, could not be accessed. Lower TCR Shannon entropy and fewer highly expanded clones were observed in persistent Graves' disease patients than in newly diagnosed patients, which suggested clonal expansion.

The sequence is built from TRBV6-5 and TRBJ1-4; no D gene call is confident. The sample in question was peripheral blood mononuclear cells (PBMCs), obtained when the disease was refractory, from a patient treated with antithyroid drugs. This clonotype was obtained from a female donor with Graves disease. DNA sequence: TGTGCCAGCAGTTATTTGGACTCTCGAGGTGAAAAACTGTTTTTT. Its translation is CASSYLDSRGEKLFF.